These 20 T cell receptor beta chains were sequenced from one sample in a study of T cells after yellow fever vaccination. MiXCR, applied by TCRdb to the 5' RACE reads, yields one record per CDR3 protein. The sample records some 560,000 distinct CDR3 sequences, about a sixth being singletons. Sequencing was performed on PBMCs, taken about 5 days after the first yellow fever vaccination. The receptors were gathered from a man younger than 30 who received the YFV17D yellow fever vaccine.

This clonotype has more than one count but fewer than ten. The gene calls are TRBV7-9 and TRBJ1-2; TRBD1 is a possible D gene (5 bases). V was pared by 1 base and J by 4 bases, with 13 bases between. Germline V gene lookup returns CDR1 SEHNR and CDR2 FQNEAQ (reference sequence). The CDR3 is 15 amino acids. CDR3 sequence (DNA): TGTGCCAGCAGCTTAGGGGCCCCGGGGGGCTATGGCTACACCTTC. Its translation is CASSLGAPGGYGYTF.

The table lists this clonotype with a few counts. The J gene is TRBJ1-4, the V gene TRBV20-1; D call uncertain. CDR1 is DFQATT and CDR2 is SNEGSKA in the germline V gene (reference sequence). This CDR3 contains 11 residues. The V end lost 4 bases, the J end lost 4 bases, and 4 bases lay between the germline ends. CDR3 amino acids: CSATDNEKLFF. Written as DNA, the CDR3 is TGCAGTGCTACAGATAATGAAAAACTGTTTTTT.

This clonotype was seen more than once but under ten times. The V gene is TRBV2, the J gene TRBJ2-3; D ambiguous. Germline V gives CDR1 SNHLY, CDR2 FYNNEI. V dropped 7 bases and J dropped 2 bases, with 10 bases sitting between them. The CDR3 has 13 residues. CDR3 coding DNA: TGTGCCAGCAAAGGCACCGCCACAGATACGCAGTATTTT. Translating gives CASKGTATDTQYF.

This clonotype was picked up a small number of times. The V gene is TRBV6-2 or TRBV6-3, the J gene TRBJ2-5; 7 nucleotides line up with TRBD1. Trimming cost V 7 bases and J 3 bases; bases outside gene matches: 5. The CDR3 contains 13 residues. Germline lookup yields CDR1 MNHEY and CDR2 SVGEGT. Here the CDR3 reads CASKGTGEETQYF. Here the CDR3 DNA reads TGTGCCAGCAAAGGCACAGGGGAAGAGACCCAGTACTTC.

This clonotype occurred a few times. The chain carries TRBV12-3 or TRBV12-4 and TRBJ1-2; 8 bases align to TRBD1. CDR3 size: 14 residues. V trimming: 7 bases; J trimming: 2 bases; junction bases outside the gene matches: 6. This chain's CDR3 is CASTRTGRNYGYTF. The CDR3 DNA reads as TGTGCCAGCACCCGGACAGGGAGGAACTATGGCTACACCTTC.

Only a few counts were recorded for this clonotype. V is TRBV6-6 and J is TRBJ2-5; D is undetermined. Germline V gene sequence: CDR1 MNHNY, CDR2 SVGAGI (reference sequence). V was shortened by 6 bases and J by 7 bases, with 12 bases between the two germline ends. CDR3 size: 12 residues. The CDR3 DNA follows: TGTGCCAGCAGAAATCAGGCCCTGACCCAGTACTTC. This sequence encodes CASRNQALTQYF.

This chain uses TRBV7-2 with TRBJ2-6, with no clear D. Germline V lookup: CDR1 SGHTA, CDR2 FQGNSA. Trimming shortened V by 3 bases and J by 1 base, and 4 bases separated the two germline ends. The CDR3 spans 14 residues. This CDR3 is CASSFWSGANVLTF. The CDR3 DNA reads as TGTGCCAGCAGCTTTTGGTCTGGGGCCAACGTCCTGACTTTC.

This clonotype was recorded a few times. The chain joins TRBV7-9 to TRBJ2-7; 7 bases are a match to TRBD1. Germline CDR1 and CDR2: SEHNR and FQNEAQ (reference sequence). The J segment lost 0 bases and the V segment lost 5 bases, leaving 13 bases of the junction unmatched. This CDR3 comprises 17 residues. This CDR3 reads CASSQPMGQTSSYEQYV. CDR3 coding DNA: TGTGCCAGCAGCCAACCGATGGGACAGACGAGCTCCTACGAGCAGTACGTC.

In this sample, this clonotype turned up a few times. This chain connects TRBV7-8 to TRBJ2-3; unclear D gene. The V gene lost 2 bases and the J gene lost 6 bases, with 9 bases spanning the gap. CDR1 is SGHVS, CDR2 FQNEAQ, per germline. The CDR3 extends over 13 amino acids. CDR3 residues: CASSLLGPDTQYF. CDR3 coding DNA: TGTGCCAGCAGCTTACTCGGTCCCGATACGCAGTATTTT.

This clonotype was detected only a few times. The V and J genes are TRBV29-1 and TRBJ1-1; maybe TRBD1 (6 bases). Germline CDR1 SQVTM, CDR2 ANQGSEA. The CDR3 runs to 11 residues. Trimming stripped 6 bases from V and 12 bases from J, with 17 bases between. Here the CDR3 DNA reads TGCAGCGTGAACCGGGGGCTTGAGTCTTTCTTT. Translating gives CSVNRGLESFF.

In this sample, this clonotype turned up a few times. V usage is TRBV3-1 and J usage is TRBJ2-1; D not certain. The CDR3 length is 14 residues. Trimming took 0 bases from V and 7 from J, leaving 10 bases between them. Per the germline V gene, CDR1 is LGHDT and CDR2 is YNNKEL (reference sequence). CDR3 nucleotide sequence: TGTGCCAGCAGCCAAGACTCGGCAGCTAATGAGCAGTTCTTC. Amino acids: CASSQDSAANEQFF.

The chain links TRBV18 to TRBJ2-7; the match to TRBD1 covers 8 bases. The CDR3 is 15 residues long. CDR1 and CDR2 (germline): KGHSH, LQKENI. The J segment lost 6 bases and the V segment lost 3 bases, leaving 10 bases of the junction unmatched. The CDR3, as DNA: TGTGCCAGCTCACCCGGAAGGACAGGGATGGGCGAGCAGTACTTC. Protein: CASSPGRTGMGEQYF.

The CDR3 coding sequence is TGTGCCATCAGTGACGGACAGAACGAGCAGTACGTC. It is translated as CAISDGQNEQYV. V gene TRBV10-3 combines with J gene TRBJ2-7; a weak D match, TRBD1 (6 bases). Germline loops: CDR1 ENHRY, CDR2 SYGVKD. With 3 bases removed from V and 5 bases from J, the gap between germline ends came to 8 bases. The CDR3 loop spans 12 amino acids.

This clonotype was seen ten or more times. J is TRBJ2-1 and V is TRBV20-1; 12 bases fit TRBD2. CDR3 length: 16 residues. The germline CDR1 and CDR2 sequences are DFQATT and SNEGSKA (reference sequence). Trimming took 5 bases from V and 9 from J; bases not matched to a gene: 14. Here the CDR3 reads CSARGYRLAGDAEQFF. The DNA for the CDR3 is TGCAGTGCTCGAGGTTACCGACTAGCGGGGGACGCTGAGCAGTTCTTC.

This clonotype was counted a single time. The chain has TRBV12-3 or TRBV12-4 and TRBJ2-1; possible D gene TRBD1, 6 bases. Trimming stripped 5 bases from V and 7 bases from J, with 15 bases between. The CDR3 extends over 14 amino acids. CDR3 coding DNA: TGTGCCAGCAGTCCGGACATCCAGGGGAATGAGCAGTTCTTC. It yields the protein CASSPDIQGNEQFF.

This clonotype was seen more than once but under ten times. The chain combines TRBV24-1 with TRBJ2-5; 9 nucleotides agree with TRBD1. This CDR3 is 19 amino acids long. V shed 3 bases, J shed 4 bases, and the junction held 17 bases outside the gene matches. CDR1 and CDR2 from the germline V gene are KGHDR and SFDVKD. CDR3 bases: TGTGCCACCAGTGATCCGGACGCAATCGACGGGACAGGGAGAGAGACCCAGTACTTC. Its translation: CATSDPDAIDGTGRETQYF.

This clonotype was observed a few times. V usage is TRBV5-6 and J usage is TRBJ2-1; unclear D gene. Trimming took off 7 bases at V and 0 bases at J, with 11 bases between the two ends. CDR1 is SGHDT and CDR2 is YYEEEE in the germline V gene. The CDR3 spans 14 residues. The DNA for the CDR3 is TGTGCCAGCGCTGCCCGTCGCTCCTACAATGAGCAGTTCTTC. Protein: CASAARRSYNEQFF.

The CDR3 DNA reads as TGTGCCAGCAGCTTCACCTCTGGGGCCAACGTCCTGACTTTC. The encoded protein is CASSFTSGANVLTF. The genes are TRBV7-2 and TRBJ2-6; unclear D gene. The V and J ends lost 3 bases and 0 bases respectively, with 3 bases between them. Germline assignment: CDR1 SGHTA and CDR2 FQGNSA. This CDR3 is 14 amino acids long.

The rearrangement joins TRBV20-1 to TRBJ1-2, with TRBD1 identical over 10 bases. CDR1 DFQATT and CDR2 SNEGSKA come from the germline V gene (reference sequence). The CDR3 is 13 residues long. CDR3 sequence: CRARGQGWEGYTF. In nucleotides, the CDR3 is TGCAGGGCTCGGGGACAGGGGTGGGAAGGCTACACCTTC.

This clonotype was counted many times. At one of its ends the junction is not consistent with the germline gene, which may arise from a read error. The chain employs TRBV5-1 and TRBJ2-5, with 8 bases lining up with TRBD1. This CDR3 has 13 amino acids. CDR1 is SGHRS and CDR2 is YFSETQ in the germline V gene. The CDR3 loop is CASSLRTGETQYF. The CDR3 DNA sequence: TGTGCCAGCAGCTTGAGGACAGGGGAGACCCAGTACTTC.